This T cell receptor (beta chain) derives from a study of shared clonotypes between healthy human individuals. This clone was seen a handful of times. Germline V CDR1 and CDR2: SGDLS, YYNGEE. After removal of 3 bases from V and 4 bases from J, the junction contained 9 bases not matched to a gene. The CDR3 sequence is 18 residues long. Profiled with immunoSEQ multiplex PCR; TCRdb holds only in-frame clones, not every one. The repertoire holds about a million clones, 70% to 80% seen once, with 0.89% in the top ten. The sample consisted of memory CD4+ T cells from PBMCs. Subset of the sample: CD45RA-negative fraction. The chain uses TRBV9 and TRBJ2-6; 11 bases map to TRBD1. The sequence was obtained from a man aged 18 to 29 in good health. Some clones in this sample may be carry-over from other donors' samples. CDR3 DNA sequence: TGTGCCAGCAGCGCCGGACAGGGGGCCCACGGAGGGGCCAACGTCCTGACTTTC. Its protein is CASSAGQGAHGGANVLTF.